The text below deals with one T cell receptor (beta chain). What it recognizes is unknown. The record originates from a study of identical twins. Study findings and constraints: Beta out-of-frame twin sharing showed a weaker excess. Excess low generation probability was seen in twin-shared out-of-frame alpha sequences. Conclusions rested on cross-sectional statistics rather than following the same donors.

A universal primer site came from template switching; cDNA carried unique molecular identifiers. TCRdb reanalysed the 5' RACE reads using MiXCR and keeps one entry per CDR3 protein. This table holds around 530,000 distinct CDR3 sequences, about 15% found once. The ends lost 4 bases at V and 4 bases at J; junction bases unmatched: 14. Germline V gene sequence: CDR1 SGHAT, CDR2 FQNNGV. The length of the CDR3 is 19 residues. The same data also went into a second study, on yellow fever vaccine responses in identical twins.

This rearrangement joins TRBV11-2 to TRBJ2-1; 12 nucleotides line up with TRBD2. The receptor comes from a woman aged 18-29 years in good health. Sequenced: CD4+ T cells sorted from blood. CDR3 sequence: CASSSDLGGLAGGYNEQFF. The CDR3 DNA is TGTGCCAGCAGCTCCGACCTAGGGGGGCTAGCGGGAGGGTACAATGAGCAGTTCTTC.